Below, 23 T cell receptor beta chains from the same sample are listed, as sequenced in a study of shared clonotypes between healthy human individuals. Clones were read by immunoSEQ multiplex PCR, and TCRdb kept only the in-frame ones, dropping some. The sample contains more than 550,000 clones, 55% to 75% of which appear only once. Specimen: memory CD4+ T cells sorted from blood. Subset reported: CD45RA-negative fraction. All receptors come from a woman in her 30s in good health.

In its sample, this clone was seen once. This chain connects TRBV2 to TRBJ2-1, with a tentative D call TRBD1 (5 bases). The germline V and J ends were trimmed by 7 bases and 2 bases, with 12 bases remaining between them. CDR3 length equals 14 residues. Germline assignment: CDR1 SNHLY and CDR2 FYNNEI. CDR3 region: CASKKQATYNEQFF. The DNA for the CDR3 is TGTGCCAGCAAGAAACAGGCGACCTACAATGAGCAGTTCTTC. Looking up the rest from reference TRBV2 and TRBJ2-1 gives the full variable domain: EPEVTQTPSHQVTQMGQEVILRCVPISNHLYFYWYRQILGQKVEFLVSFYNNEISEKSEIFDDQFSVERPDGSNFTLKIRSTKLEDSAMYFCASKKQATYNEQFFGPGTRLTVL.

Comment on this clone: The sample contains more than one DNA sequence encoding this CDR3. CDR3 in DNA: TGTGCCAGCAGCTCCGCTAGGACAGCGAACACCGGGGAGCTGTTTTTT. It yields the protein CASSSARTANTGELFF. This rearrangement joins TRBV11-2 to TRBJ2-2, with D perhaps TRBD1 (6 bases). V lost 4 bases and J lost 0, with 12 bases in between. The CDR3 is made up of 16 amino acids. Germline CDR1 reads SGHAT; CDR2 reads FQNNGV. The full variable domain, its missing parts supplied by reference TRBV11-2 and TRBJ2-2, is EAGVAQSPRYKIIEKRQSVAFWCNPISGHATLYWYQQILGQGPKLLIQFQNNGVVDDSQLPKDRFSAERLKGVDSTLKIQPAKLEDSAVYLCASSSARTANTGELFFGEGSRLTVL.

The chain carries TRBV10-2 and TRBJ2-7; D call uncertain. The germline V gene has CDR1 WSHSY and CDR2 SAAADI. The V gene lost 0 bases and the J gene lost 5 bases, with 8 bases spanning the gap. The CDR3 length is 13 residues. CDR3 bases: TGCGCCAGCAGTGAGTCGGGGTACCACGAGCAGTACTTC. Translated, it gives CASSESGYHEQYF.

The V gene is TRBV10-3, the J gene TRBJ2-7; 12 bases are a match to TRBD1. This CDR3 has 14 amino acids. Germline CDR1 and CDR2: ENHRY and SYGVKD. The junction had 11 bases not matched to a gene; V was cut back by 11 bases and J by 6 bases. CDR3 DNA sequence: TGTGCCGCCCGGGCGGGGACAGGGGGCTTCGAGCAGTACTTC. It translates to CAARAGTGGFEQYF.

V and J are TRBV30 and TRBJ2-5; D might be TRBD2 (6 bases). The germline CDR1 and CDR2 sequences are GTSNPN and SVGIG (reference sequence). The CDR3 runs 15 residues. The V end lost 2 bases, the J end lost 1 base, and 14 bases lay between the germline ends. The CDR3: CAWSSLGGAQETQYF. As DNA, the CDR3 is TGTGCCTGGAGTTCCTTAGGCGGGGCCCAAGAGACCCAGTACTTC.

Many counts were recorded for this clone. J is TRBJ1-1 and V is TRBV4-1; D ambiguous. The CDR3 is made up of 17 amino acids. The V gene lost 4 bases and the J gene lost 0 bases, with 18 bases spanning the gap. Looked up from germline, CDR1 is MGHRA and CDR2 is YSYEKL. CDR3 sequence reads: CASSPSGRVAMNTEAFF. In DNA, the CDR3 is TGCGCCAGCAGCCCCAGCGGGAGGGTTGCTATGAACACTGAAGCTTTCTTT.

CDR3 in DNA: TGCGCCAGCAGCCCAGGGACAGGGGGCTTGTATCCGTTCTTC. Its protein is CASSPGTGGLYPFF. This chain connects TRBV5-1 to TRBJ2-1; 12 nucleotides agree with TRBD1. There are 14 residues in the CDR3. V gave up 4 bases and J gave up 15 bases; unmatched junction bases: 11. Germline loops: CDR1 SGHRS, CDR2 YFSETQ.

This clone was seen a single time. This chain uses TRBV5-6 with TRBJ2-6, with D perhaps matching TRBD2 (5 bases). V gave up 2 bases and J gave up 1 base, with 10 bases separating them. Germline V gives CDR1 SGHDT, CDR2 YYEEEE. This CDR3 has 16 amino acids. The CDR3 sequence is CASSLSGGSGANVLTF. CDR3 coding DNA: TGTGCCAGCAGCTTAAGTGGAGGATCTGGGGCCAACGTCCTGACTTTC.

This chain uses TRBV2 with TRBJ2-5; a possible D gene is TRBD2 (6 bases). CDR1 is SNHLY, CDR2 FYNNEI, per germline. V lost 6 bases and J lost 4, with 12 bases in between. The CDR3 has 13 amino acids. CDR3 protein: CASSPLGGETQYF. The CDR3, as DNA: TGTGCCAGCAGCCCGTTGGGGGGAGAGACCCAGTACTTC.

J is TRBJ2-2 and V is TRBV5-8, with TRBD1 identical over 9 bases. This CDR3 region has 16 residues. The V gene end was trimmed by 3 bases and the J gene end by 0 bases; junction bases not matched to a gene: 3. CDR1 and CDR2 from the germline V gene are SGHTS and YDEGEE. CDR3 nucleotide sequence: TGTGCCAGCAGCTCGACAGGGGGTACGAACACCGGGGAGCTGTTTTTT. The encoded protein is CASSSTGGTNTGELFF.

This clone has more than one count but fewer than ten. The same CDR3 is also encoded by other DNA sequences in this sample. The rearrangement uses TRBV7-9 and TRBJ1-2, with 8 nucleotides matching TRBD1. The CDR3 loop spans 14 amino acids. Germline V gives CDR1 SEHNR, CDR2 FQNEAQ (reference sequence). V shed 6 bases, J shed 4 bases, and the junction held 7 bases outside the gene matches. Here the CDR3 reads CASSPGQGGYGYTF. CDR3 nucleotides: TGTGCCAGCAGTCCCGGACAGGGCGGCTATGGCTACACCTTC.

A word on this clone: A much more abundant neighbour one base away suggests this may be a read error. DNA for the CDR3: TGCGCCAGCAGCCAAGATTCGGGGGTCGGCTACACCTTC. Protein: CASSQDSGVGYTF. The chain links TRBV4-1 to TRBJ1-2; D is possibly TRBD1 (5 bases). V was clipped by 0 bases and J by 8 bases, with 10 bases between them. From germline, CDR1 is MGHRA and CDR2 YSYEKL. The CDR3 is made up of 13 amino acids.

The chain uses TRBV2 and TRBJ2-2; 8 positions match TRBD1. The CDR3 totals 14 residues. Germline V gives CDR1 SNHLY, CDR2 FYNNEI. V shed 8 bases and J 6 bases; nucleotides not matched to a gene: 8. The CDR3 region is CASLQDRVSGELFF. CDR3 DNA sequence: TGTGCCAGCCTACAGGACAGGGTCTCCGGGGAGCTGTTTTTT.

The genes are TRBV7-8 and TRBJ2-7; D unclear. The CDR3 has 14 residues. The germline V and J ends were trimmed by 3 bases and 3 bases, with 12 bases remaining between them. Germline V gene data show CDR1 as SGHVS and CDR2 as FQNEAQ. The CDR3 spells CASSFSGPLYEQYF. CDR3 DNA: TGTGCCAGCAGCTTCAGTGGGCCTCTCTACGAGCAGTACTTC. Full variable domain (remainder filled in from reference TRBV7-8 and TRBJ2-7): GAGVSQSPRYKVAKRGQDVALRCDPISGHVSLFWYQQALGQGPEFLTYFQNEAQLDKSGLPSDRFFAERPEGSVSTLKIQRTQQEDSAVYLCASSFSGPLYEQYFGPGTRLTVT.

The chain has TRBV27 and TRBJ2-5; D uncertain. Trimming shortened V by 4 bases and J by 2 bases, and 8 bases separated the two germline ends. The V gene's germline CDR1 is MNHEY and CDR2 SMNVEV (reference sequence). The CDR3 spans 13 residues. This chain's CDR3 is CASSYLDQETQYF. The CDR3 nucleotides are TGTGCCAGCAGTTATCTGGATCAAGAGACCCAGTACTTC.

The gene calls are TRBV15 and TRBJ2-3, with 12 bases lining up with TRBD1. The germline gives CDR1 LNHNV, CDR2 YYDKDF (reference sequence). The CDR3 contains 15 residues. Trimming removed 3 bases from V and 3 bases from J; junction bases left unmatched: 1. CDR3 sequence reads: CATSRGQGATDTQYF. CDR3 nucleotides: TGTGCCACCAGCAGGGGACAGGGGGCGACAGATACGCAGTATTTT.

This chain connects TRBV11-2 to TRBJ1-1; TRBD1 might be the D (5 bases). CDR1 and CDR2 (germline): SGHAT, FQNNGV. This CDR3 spans 16 amino acids. V shed 1 base and J shed 1 base, with 13 bases lying between them. DNA for the CDR3: TGTGCCAGCAGCTTAGTGGCAGGGTCAGAGAACACTGAAGCTTTCTTT. Protein sequence: CASSLVAGSENTEAFF.

This chain uses TRBV5-4 with TRBJ2-3; 10 positions match TRBD2. CDR3 size: 14 residues. The V gene's germline CDR1 is SGHNT and CDR2 YYREEE (reference sequence). The V gene end was trimmed by 7 bases and the J gene end by 10 bases; junction bases not matched to a gene: 12. The CDR3 sequence: CASGTKREGLSQYF. The CDR3 DNA reads TGTGCCAGCGGAACCAAGCGGGAGGGCCTTTCGCAGTATTTT. The full variable domain, with the rest looked up from reference TRBV5-4 and TRBJ2-3, is ETGVTQSPTHLIKTRGQQVTLRCSSQSGHNTVSWYQQALGQGPQFIFQYYREEENGRGNFPPRFSGLQFPNYSSELNVNALELDDSALYLCASGTKREGLSQYFGPGTRLTVL.

This clone has a handful of counts. J is TRBJ2-2 and V is TRBV11-2, with D perhaps TRBD1 or TRBD2 (5 bases each). Germline lookup yields CDR1 SGHAT and CDR2 FQNNGV. V was cut by 3 bases and J by 3 bases, with 17 bases left in between. The CDR3 contains 17 residues. The CDR3 spells CASSFPRGGTDTGELFF. The CDR3 DNA is TGTGCCAGCAGCTTTCCCCGGGGCGGCACAGACACCGGGGAGCTGTTTTTT.

This chain links TRBV7-2 with TRBJ2-1; D remains unclear. This CDR3 contains 14 residues. Germline values: CDR1 SGHTA, CDR2 FQGNSA. V gave up 5 bases and J gave up 12 bases, with 20 bases separating them. The CDR3 coding sequence is TGTGCCAGCAGCCCCCCCGGCTCCCCGACTGGGCAGTTCTTC. Residues: CASSPPGSPTGQFF.

The chain links TRBV7-9 to TRBJ2-1, with 9 bases fitting TRBD2. V gave up 8 bases and J gave up 0 bases; unmatched junction bases: 11. CDR1 is SEHNR, CDR2 FQNEAQ, per germline (reference sequence). CDR3 length: 17 amino acids. In DNA form, the CDR3 reads TGTGCCAGCGGACTAGCGCGAGGGGGGAGCTCCTACAATGAGCAGTTCTTC. It translates to CASGLARGGSSYNEQFF.

The chain joins TRBV10-3 to TRBJ2-1, with 9 bases fitting TRBD2. V dropped 6 bases and J dropped 3; count of bases not matched to a gene: 12. The CDR3 extends over 17 amino acids. Germline V gene lookup returns CDR1 ENHRY and CDR2 SYGVKD. The CDR3 loop is CAIRGQRREGLYNEQFF. CDR3 DNA sequence: TGTGCCATCAGAGGCCAGAGGCGGGAGGGACTCTACAATGAGCAGTTCTTC.

This clone was seen only once. J is TRBJ2-6 and V is TRBV4-1, with 9 bases aligning to TRBD1. This CDR3 region has 17 residues. Germline V gene lookup returns CDR1 MGHRA and CDR2 YSYEKL. The junction had 9 bases not matched to a gene; V was cut back by 7 bases and J by 2 bases. The CDR3 nucleotides are TGCGCCAGCACCGCAACAGGGGGCTATGCTGGGGCCAACGTCCTGACTTTC. Amino acid sequence: CASTATGGYAGANVLTF.